This T cell receptor beta chain was identified during a study of T cells in Graves' hyperthyroidism and ophthalmopathy. Study outcomes and limitations: Researchers report that a 13 V-J model separated ophthalmopathy from stable hyperthyroidism. Among clonotypes expanded in thyroid above 0.001, most were also found in blood.

The CDR3 contains 17 residues. With 3 bases removed from V and 0 bases from J, the gap between germline ends came to 15 bases. Germline V gene lookup returns CDR1 MGHRA and CDR2 YSYEKL. TCR beta CDR3 regions were amplified from RNA transcripts. During a first-round RT-PCR of the TCR CDR3, the HTBI primer set was used. Using its own MiXCR run on the multiplex PCR reads, TCRdb lists one record per CDR3 protein. The profile shows 600,000 or so distinct CDR3 sequences, roughly 15% of them singletons. Patients with uncontrolled infections, other autoimmune diseases, pregnancy or lactation were excluded. Only a few counts were recorded for this clonotype. The antigen is undetermined.

This TCR was sampled from a woman aged 25 to 45 with Graves' hyperthyroidism. The sequenced sample consisted of blood. V and J are TRBV4-1 and TRBJ2-1; D tentatively reads TRBD1 or TRBD2 (5 bases each). CDR3 DNA sequence: TGCGCCAGCAGCCAGGGGGAGACGGCTGGCTCCTACAATGAGCAGTTCTTC. Protein sequence: CASSQGETAGSYNEQFF.